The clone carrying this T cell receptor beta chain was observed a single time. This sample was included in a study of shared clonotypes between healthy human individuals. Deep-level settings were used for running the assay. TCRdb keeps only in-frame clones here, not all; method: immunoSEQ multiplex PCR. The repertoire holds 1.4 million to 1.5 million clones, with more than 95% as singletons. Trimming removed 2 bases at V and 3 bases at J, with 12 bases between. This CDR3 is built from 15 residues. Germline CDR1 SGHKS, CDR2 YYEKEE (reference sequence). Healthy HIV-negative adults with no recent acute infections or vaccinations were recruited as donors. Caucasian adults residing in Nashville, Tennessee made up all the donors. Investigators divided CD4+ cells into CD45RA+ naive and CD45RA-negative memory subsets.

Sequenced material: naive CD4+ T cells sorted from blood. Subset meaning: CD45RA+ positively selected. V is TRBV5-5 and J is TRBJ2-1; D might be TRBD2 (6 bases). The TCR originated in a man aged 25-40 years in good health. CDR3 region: CASSFSAGDYNEQFF. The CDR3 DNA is TGTGCCAGCAGCTTTTCAGCGGGCGACTACAATGAGCAGTTCTTC.